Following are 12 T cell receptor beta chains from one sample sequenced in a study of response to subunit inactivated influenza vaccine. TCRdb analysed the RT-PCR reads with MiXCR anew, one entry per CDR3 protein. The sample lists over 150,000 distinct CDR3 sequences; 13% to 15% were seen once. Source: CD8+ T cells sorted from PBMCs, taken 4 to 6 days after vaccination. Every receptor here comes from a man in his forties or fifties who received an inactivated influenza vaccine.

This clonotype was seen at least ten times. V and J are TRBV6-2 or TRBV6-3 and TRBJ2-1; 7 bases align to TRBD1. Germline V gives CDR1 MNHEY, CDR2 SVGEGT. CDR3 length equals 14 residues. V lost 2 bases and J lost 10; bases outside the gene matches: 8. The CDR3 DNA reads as TGTGCCAGCAGTTACACCAACAGGGGCGGGGAGCAGTTCTTC. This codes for CASSYTNRGGEQFF.

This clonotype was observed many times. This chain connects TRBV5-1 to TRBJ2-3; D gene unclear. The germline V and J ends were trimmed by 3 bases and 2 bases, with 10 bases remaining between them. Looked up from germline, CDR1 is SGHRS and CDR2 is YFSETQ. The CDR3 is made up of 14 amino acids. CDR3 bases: TGCGCCAGCAGCTACCCAGATTACACAGATACGCAGTATTTT. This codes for CASSYPDYTDTQYF.

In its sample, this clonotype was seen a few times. DNA for the CDR3: TGTGCCAGCAGCTTTAGCGGGGGGGCGATAGATACGCAGTATTTT. As protein: CASSFSGGAIDTQYF. The chain joins TRBV7-2 to TRBJ2-3; the match to TRBD2 covers 11 bases. V lost 3 bases, J lost 5 bases, and 4 bases stayed unmatched. Germline CDR1 is SGHTA and CDR2 is FQGNSA. The CDR3 extends over 15 amino acids.

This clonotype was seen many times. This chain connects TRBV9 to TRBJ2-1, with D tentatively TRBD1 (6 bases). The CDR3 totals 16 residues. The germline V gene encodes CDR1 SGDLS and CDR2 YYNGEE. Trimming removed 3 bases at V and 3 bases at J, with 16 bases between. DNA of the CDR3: TGTGCCAGCAGCGGGACGACAGGTCACGGCTACAATGAGCAGTTCTTC. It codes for CASSGTTGHGYNEQFF.

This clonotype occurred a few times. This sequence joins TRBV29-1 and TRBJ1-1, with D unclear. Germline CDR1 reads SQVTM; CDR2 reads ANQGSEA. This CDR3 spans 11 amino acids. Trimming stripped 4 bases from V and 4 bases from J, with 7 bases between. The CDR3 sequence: CSVGEGTEAFF. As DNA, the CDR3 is TGCAGCGTTGGGGAGGGCACTGAAGCTTTCTTT.

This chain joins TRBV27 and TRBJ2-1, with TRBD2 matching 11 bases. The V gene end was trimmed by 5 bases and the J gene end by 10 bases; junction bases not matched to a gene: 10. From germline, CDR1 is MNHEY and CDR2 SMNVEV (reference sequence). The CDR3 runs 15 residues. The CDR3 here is CASSVTSGSATEQFF. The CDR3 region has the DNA TGTGCCAGCAGTGTTACTAGCGGGAGCGCTACCGAGCAGTTCTTC.

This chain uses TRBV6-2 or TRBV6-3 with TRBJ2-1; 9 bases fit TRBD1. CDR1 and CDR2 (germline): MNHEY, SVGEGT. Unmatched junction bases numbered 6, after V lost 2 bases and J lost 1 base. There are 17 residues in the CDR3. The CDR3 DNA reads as TGTGCCAGCAGTTACGCAACTGGACAGGGGTCCTACAATGAGCAGTTCTTC. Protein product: CASSYATGQGSYNEQFF.

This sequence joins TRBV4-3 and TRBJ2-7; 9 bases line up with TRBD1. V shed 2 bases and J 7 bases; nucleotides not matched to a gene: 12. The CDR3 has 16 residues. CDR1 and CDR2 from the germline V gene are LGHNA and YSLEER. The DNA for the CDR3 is TGCGCCAGCAGCCAAAAAGCCGGGACAGGGTCCCCTGAGCAGTACTTC. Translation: CASSQKAGTGSPEQYF.

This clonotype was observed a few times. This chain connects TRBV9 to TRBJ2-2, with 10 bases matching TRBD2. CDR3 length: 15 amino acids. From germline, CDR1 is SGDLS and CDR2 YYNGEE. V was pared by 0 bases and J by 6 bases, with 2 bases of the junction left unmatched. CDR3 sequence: CASSVVSGRAGELFF. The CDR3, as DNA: TGTGCCAGCAGCGTAGTAAGCGGGAGGGCCGGGGAGCTGTTTTTT. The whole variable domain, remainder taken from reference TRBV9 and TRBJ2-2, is DSGVTQTPKHLITATGQRVTLRCSPRSGDLSVYWYQQSLDQGLQFLIQYYNGEERAKGNILERFSAQQFPDLHSELNLSSLELGDSALYFCASSVVSGRAGELFFGEGSRLTVL.

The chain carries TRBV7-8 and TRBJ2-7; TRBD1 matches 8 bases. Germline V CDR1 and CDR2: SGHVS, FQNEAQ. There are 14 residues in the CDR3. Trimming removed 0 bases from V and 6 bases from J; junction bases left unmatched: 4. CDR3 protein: CASSLAGQGGEQYF. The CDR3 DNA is TGTGCCAGCAGCTTAGCCGGACAGGGAGGCGAGCAGTACTTC.

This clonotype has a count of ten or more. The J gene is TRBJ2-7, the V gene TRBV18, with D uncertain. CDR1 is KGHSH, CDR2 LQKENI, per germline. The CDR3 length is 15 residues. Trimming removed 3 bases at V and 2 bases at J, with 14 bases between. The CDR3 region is CASSPDGLATYEQYF. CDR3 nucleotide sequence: TGTGCCAGCTCACCCGACGGCCTTGCGACCTACGAGCAGTACTTC.

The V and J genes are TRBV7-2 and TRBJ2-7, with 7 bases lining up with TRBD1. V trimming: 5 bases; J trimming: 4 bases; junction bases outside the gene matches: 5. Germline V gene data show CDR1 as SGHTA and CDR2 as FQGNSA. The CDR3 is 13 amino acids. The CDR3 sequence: CASSTKQGYEQYF. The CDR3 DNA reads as TGTGCCAGCAGCACGAAACAGGGGTACGAGCAGTACTTC. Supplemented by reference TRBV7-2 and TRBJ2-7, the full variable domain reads GAGVSQSPSNKVTEKGKDVELRCDPISGHTALYWYRQSLGQGLEFLIYFQGNSAPDKSGLPSDRFSAERTGGSVSTLTIQRTQQEDSAVYLCASSTKQGYEQYFGPGTRLTVT.